This TCR beta chain comes out of a study of T cells in lung cancer brain metastases (dated 2018 in TCRdb). For the wider study: Seventeen of the 20 patients had a history of tobacco use, with a median of around 41 pack-years. TCR beta CDR3 repertoires were compared between fully resected primary non-small cell lung cancers and paired brain metastases. The cohort comprised around 20 patients contributing around 40 specimens, one primary lung lesion and one brain metastasis each. A median interval of roughly 370 days was observed between acquisition of the primary and brain metastasis specimens. Of the approximately 20 patients, 15 to 18 received no interval therapy between resection of the primary and resection of the metastasis. Of the patients, 11 were female and roughly 9 were male, and their median age at first diagnosis was approximately 62 years. Primary and metastatic specimens both had an average DNA integrity number of approximately 3.8, with no significant difference between the two sites.

Between about 2.24 and 4.92 ug genomic DNA was input per sample, and equal DNA input was given to paired samples. TCR beta libraries were constructed in two PCR steps with the immunoSEQ hsTCRbeta Kit, which uses multiplexed V and J gene primers. Pooled libraries, together with positive and negative controls, were sequenced on an Illumina MiSeq with a 100-cycle paired-end protocol. The authors' pipeline ran thus. Raw data were processed by the immunoSEQ vendor into normalized, annotated TCR beta repertoire reports. Richness was defined as unique clones by nucleotide sequence, with iChao1 and Efron-Thisted estimators extrapolating total richness. Paired lesions were characterized and compared using Pielou's evenness, Simpson's index, top-ten clone proportional abundance, and the Morisita overlap index. In its TCRdb copy, this immuneACCESS table keeps in-frame sequences only and misses some clones. Where compared with another copy, unresolved V genes explain less than half of these, and the others have no known cause. V, J and clone size reflect that table, while D and trimming were determined from the DNA. In all, the sample holds a few thousand clones, and around nine tenths of those were seen once. More than 5% of the sample comes from the top ten.

Comments on this clone: It has no known antigen specificity. No per-base quality is available; no much larger clone lies one base away.

V sheds 0 bases and J sheds 1 base, leaving 10 bases between their ends. According to the germline V gene, CDR1 reads SGHDN and CDR2 reads FVKESK. Taken from cysteine to phenylalanine, the CDR3 has 16 residues. The DNA shown is the 48-base CDR3, in frame from base 1. Patients underwent resection for synchronous oligometastatic disease or delayed recurrence of a solitary brain metastasis. To avoid including cancers other than NSCLC, any patient with a history of multiple malignancies was excluded. Using marked H&E slides as a guide, tumor areas were macrodissected from roughly five unstained 8.5 to 10 um sections that had been deparaffinized. Every specimen was formalin-fixed and paraffin-embedded (FFPE). The AllPrep DNA/RNA FFPE Kit was used to extract genomic DNA. General study outcomes and caveats: DNA fragmentation in the FFPE samples may have prevented recovery of the complete infiltrating T cell repertoire. In brain metastases, the ten most abundant clones accounted for a significantly larger fraction of the repertoire than in primaries, a finding that suggests clonal expansion. It was not possible to control for the effects of preoperative corticosteroids on T cell infiltration in brain metastases. Most clones were specific to a single lesion, and paired lesions overlapped only to a limited degree (mean Morisita index roughly 0.21). Significantly fewer unique productive clones were found in brain metastases than in paired primaries (median roughly 1,500 versus 4,600).

The receptor was derived from a woman aged 50 to 65 with non-small cell lung cancer. The rearrangement combines TRBV14 with TRBJ2-1, with no confident D gene call. The sequenced material came from tumor tissue from the primary lung tumor. The intended sense of this specimen's cell subset or site label: primary lung cancer lesion. The encoded CDR3 is CASSQDSARSYNEQFF. The nucleotides read TGTGCCAGCAGCCAAGATTCGGCAAGATCCTACAATGAGCAGTTCTTC.